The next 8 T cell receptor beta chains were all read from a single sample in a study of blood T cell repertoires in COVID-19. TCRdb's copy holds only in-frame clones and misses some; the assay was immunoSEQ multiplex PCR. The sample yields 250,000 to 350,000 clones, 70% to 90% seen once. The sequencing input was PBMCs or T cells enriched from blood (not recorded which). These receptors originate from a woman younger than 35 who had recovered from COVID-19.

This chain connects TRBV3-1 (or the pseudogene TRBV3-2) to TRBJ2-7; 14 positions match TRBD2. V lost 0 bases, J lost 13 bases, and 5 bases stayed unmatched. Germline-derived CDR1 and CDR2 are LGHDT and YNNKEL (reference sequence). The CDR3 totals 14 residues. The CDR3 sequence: CASSQEGLAGDYYF. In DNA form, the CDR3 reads TGTGCCAGCAGCCAAGAGGGACTAGCGGGAGACTATTACTTC.

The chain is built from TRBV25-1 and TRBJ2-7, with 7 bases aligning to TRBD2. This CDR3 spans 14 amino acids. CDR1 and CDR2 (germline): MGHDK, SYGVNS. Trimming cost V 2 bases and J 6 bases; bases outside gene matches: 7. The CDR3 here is CASSEVGTTSEQYF. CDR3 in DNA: TGTGCCAGCAGTGAAGTCGGGACTACCTCCGAGCAGTACTTC.

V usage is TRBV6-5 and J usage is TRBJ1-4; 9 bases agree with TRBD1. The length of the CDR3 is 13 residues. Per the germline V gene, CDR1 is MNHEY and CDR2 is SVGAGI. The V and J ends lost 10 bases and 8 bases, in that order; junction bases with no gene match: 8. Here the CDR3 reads CATPGQGNEKLFF. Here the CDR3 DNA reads TGTGCCACTCCGGGACAGGGTAACGAAAAACTGTTTTTT.

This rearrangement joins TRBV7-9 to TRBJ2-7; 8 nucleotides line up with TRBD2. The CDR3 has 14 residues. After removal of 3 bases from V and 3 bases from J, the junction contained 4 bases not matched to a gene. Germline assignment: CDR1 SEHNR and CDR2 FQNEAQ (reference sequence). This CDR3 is CASSFSGGGYEQYF. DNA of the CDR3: TGTGCCAGCAGCTTCTCGGGAGGGGGCTACGAGCAGTACTTC.

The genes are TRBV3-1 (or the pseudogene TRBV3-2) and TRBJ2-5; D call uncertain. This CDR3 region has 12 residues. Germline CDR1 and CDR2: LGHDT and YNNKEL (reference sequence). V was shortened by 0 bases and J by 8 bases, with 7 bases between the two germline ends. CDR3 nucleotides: TGTGCCAGCAGCCAAGAGCTACGAACCCAGTACTTC. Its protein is CASSQELRTQYF.

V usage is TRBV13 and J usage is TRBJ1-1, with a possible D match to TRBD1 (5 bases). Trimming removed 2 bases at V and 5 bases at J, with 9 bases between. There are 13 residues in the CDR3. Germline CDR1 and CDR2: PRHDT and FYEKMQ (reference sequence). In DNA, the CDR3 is TGTGCCAGCAGCTTAAATCGGGGGACTGAAGCTTTCTTT. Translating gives CASSLNRGTEAFF.

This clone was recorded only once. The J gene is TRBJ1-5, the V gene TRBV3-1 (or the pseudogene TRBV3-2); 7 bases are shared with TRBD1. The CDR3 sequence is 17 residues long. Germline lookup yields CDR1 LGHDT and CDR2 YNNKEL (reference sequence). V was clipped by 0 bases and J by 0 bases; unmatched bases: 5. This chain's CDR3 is CASSQDTGTDSNQPQHF. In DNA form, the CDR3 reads TGTGCCAGCAGCCAAGATACGGGGACAGATAGCAATCAGCCCCAGCATTTT.

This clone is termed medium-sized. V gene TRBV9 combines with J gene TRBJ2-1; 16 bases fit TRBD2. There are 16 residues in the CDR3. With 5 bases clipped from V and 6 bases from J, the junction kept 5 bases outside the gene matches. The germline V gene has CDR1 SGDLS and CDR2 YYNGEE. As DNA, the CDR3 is TGTGCCAGCAGGGGACTAGCGGGGGGGCCTAGCAATGAGCAGTTCTTC. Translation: CASRGLAGGPSNEQFF.